This T cell receptor (beta chain) was retrieved from a study of molecular identifiers for immune sequencing clone quantification. The table lists this clonotype with a few counts. Trimming pared 2 bases from V and 4 bases from J, leaving 18 bases between. CDR3 length equals 15 residues. The germline V gene has CDR1 GTSNPN and CDR2 SVGIG (reference sequence). TCRdb reprocessed the PCR reads via MiXCR and lists one record per CDR3 protein. The sample carries about 640,000 distinct CDR3 sequences, approximately 20% recorded once. This sequence was found in a human donor in good health. Some libraries in this study had Jurkat cell RNA spiked in. Sequencing input: naive CD8+ T cells from blood, with Jurkat cell RNA spiked in. Subset indicated: FACS-sorted CD8+CD4-CCR7+CD45RA+ naive T cells. The chain is built from TRBV30 and TRBJ2-7, with TRBD1 as a possible D gene (6 bases). The CDR3 loop is CAWSSQGLSSYEQYF. Here the CDR3 DNA reads TGTGCCTGGAGTTCCCAGGGGCTTTCCAGTTACGAGCAGTACTTC.